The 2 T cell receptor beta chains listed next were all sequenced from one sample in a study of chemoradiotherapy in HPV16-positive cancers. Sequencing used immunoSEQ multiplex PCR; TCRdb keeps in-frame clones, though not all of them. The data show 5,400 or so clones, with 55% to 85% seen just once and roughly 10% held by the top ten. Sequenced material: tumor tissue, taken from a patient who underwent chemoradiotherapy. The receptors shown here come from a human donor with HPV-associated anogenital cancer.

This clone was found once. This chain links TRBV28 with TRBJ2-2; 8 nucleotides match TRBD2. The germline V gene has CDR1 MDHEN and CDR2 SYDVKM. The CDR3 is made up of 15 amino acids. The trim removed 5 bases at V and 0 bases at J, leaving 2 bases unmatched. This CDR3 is CASSRLASNTGELFF. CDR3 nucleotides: TGTGCCAGCAGTAGACTAGCGTCGAACACCGGGGAGCTGTTTTTT.

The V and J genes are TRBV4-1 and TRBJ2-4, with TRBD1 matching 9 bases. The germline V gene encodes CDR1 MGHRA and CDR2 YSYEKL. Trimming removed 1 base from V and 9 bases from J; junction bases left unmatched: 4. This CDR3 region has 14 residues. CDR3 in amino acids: CASSQAGTGTIQYF. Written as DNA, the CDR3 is TGCGCCAGCAGCCAAGCCGGGACAGGGACCATTCAGTACTTC.